A single T cell receptor (beta chain) is shown here with its context. Trimming shortened V by 4 bases and J by 3 bases, and 10 bases separated the two germline ends. From germline, CDR1 is SGHRS and CDR2 YFSETQ. This CDR3 contains 14 residues. Each CDR3 protein is one row after TCRdb ran MiXCR on the 5' RACE reads. The sample holds approximately 550,000 distinct CDR3 sequences, roughly 12% seen once. This specimen comes from a study of T cells after yellow fever vaccination. This receptor was taken from a man aged 25 to 45 who received the YFV17D yellow fever vaccine. V usage is TRBV5-1 and J usage is TRBJ2-2; perhaps TRBD1 as D (6 bases). The input for sequencing was PBMCs, taken on the day of the yellow fever booster vaccination. The CDR3 DNA reads as TGCGCCAGCAGCCCGAACAGGGACACCGGGGAGCTGTTTTTT. Its translation is CASSPNRDTGELFF.